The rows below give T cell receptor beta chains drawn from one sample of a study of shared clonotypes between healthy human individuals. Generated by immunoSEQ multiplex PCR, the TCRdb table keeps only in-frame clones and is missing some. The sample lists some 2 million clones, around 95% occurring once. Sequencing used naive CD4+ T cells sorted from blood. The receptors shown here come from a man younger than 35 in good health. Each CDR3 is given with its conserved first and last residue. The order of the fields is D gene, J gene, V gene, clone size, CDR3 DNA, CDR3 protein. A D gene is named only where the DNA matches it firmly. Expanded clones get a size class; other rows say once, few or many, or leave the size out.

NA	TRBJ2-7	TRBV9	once	TGTGCCAGCAGCGTAGGTCTGGACACTATCTCCTACGAGCAGTACTTC	CASSVGLDTISYEQYF
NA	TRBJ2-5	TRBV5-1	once	TGCGCCAGCAGCTTGGACGGGAGCACCGGAGAGACCCAGTACTTC	CASSLDGSTGETQYF
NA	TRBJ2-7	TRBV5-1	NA	TGCGCCAGCAGCACCGACAGGCACGAGCAGTACTTC	CASSTDRHEQYF
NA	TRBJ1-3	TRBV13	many	TGTGCCAGCAGCCGCTTTGTGGATCCCTCTGGAAACACCATATATTTT	CASSRFVDPSGNTIYF
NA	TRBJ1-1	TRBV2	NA	TGTGCCAGCAGTGTTAGGACATTGAACACTGAAGCTTTCTTT	CASSVRTLNTEAFF
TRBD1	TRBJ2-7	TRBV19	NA	TGTGCCTCTAAGGGGACAGTTTCTTCCTACGAGCAGTACTTC	CASKGTVSSYEQYF
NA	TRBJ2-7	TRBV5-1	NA	TGCGCCAGCAGCTTGGGCGCCGGGGCTAACGAGCAGTACTTC	CASSLGAGANEQYF
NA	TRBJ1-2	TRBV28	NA	TGTGCCAGCAGTTCTTGGGGGGGGAACTATGGCTACACCTTC	CASSSWGGNYGYTF
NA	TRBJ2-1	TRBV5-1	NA	TGCGCCAGCAGCTTGCTTTGGGGGGAGAACAATGAGCAGTTCTTC	CASSLLWGENNEQFF
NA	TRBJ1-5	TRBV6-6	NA	TGTGCCAGCCGGGAGGTTAATAGCAATCAGCCCCAGCATTTT	CASREVNSNQPQHF
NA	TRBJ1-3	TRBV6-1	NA	TGTGCCAGCAGTGAATCCTGGACGGTAGCTGGAAACACCATATATTTT	CASSESWTVAGNTIYF
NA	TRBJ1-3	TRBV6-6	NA	TGTGCCAGCAGTTCGCCCAACAGGGCAACCGGAAACACCATATATTTT	CASSSPNRATGNTIYF
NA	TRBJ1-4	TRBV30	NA	TGTGCCTGGGGGGATGATTTCACTAATGAAAAACTGTTTTTT	CAWGDDFTNEKLFF
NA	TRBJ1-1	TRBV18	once	TGTGCCAGCTCACCATCGGGGTACACTGAAGCTTTCTTT	CASSPSGYTEAFF
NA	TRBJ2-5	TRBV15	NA	TGTGCCACCAGCAGACCTATAACTAGCCAAGAGACCCAGTACTTC	CATSRPITSQETQYF
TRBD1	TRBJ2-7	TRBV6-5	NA	TGTGCCAGCAGTTCTTCCGGACCAGGGGGCTACGAGCAGTACTTC	CASSSSGPGGYEQYF
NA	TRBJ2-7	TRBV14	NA	TGTGCCAGCAGCCAAGGAACCTCCTACGAGCAGTACTTC	CASSQGTSYEQYF
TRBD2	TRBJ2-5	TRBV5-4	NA	TGTGCCAGCAGTCCTAGCGGGGGGAACCAAGAGACCCAGTACTTC	CASSPSGGNQETQYF
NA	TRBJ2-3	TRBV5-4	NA	TGTGCCAGCAGCGAACAGGTCGTATCAGATACGCAGTATTTT	CASSEQVVSDTQYF
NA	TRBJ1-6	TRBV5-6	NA	TGTGCCAGCAGCCCCCGGACAGCTAATTCACCCCTCCACTTT	CASSPRTANSPLHF
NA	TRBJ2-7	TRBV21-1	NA	TGTGCCAGCATGGGGGGCTCCTACGAGCAGTACTTC	CASMGGSYEQYF
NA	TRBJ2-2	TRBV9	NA	TGTGCCAGCCAAACGTGGGAACCCGTTAAGGAGCTGTTTTTT	CASQTWEPVKELFF
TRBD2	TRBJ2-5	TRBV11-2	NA	TGTGCCAGCAGCTTGGGTAGCGGGGCCCAAGAGACCCAGTACTTC	CASSLGSGAQETQYF
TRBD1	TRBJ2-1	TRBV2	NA	TGTGCCAGCAGAGACAGGGGGTACTACAATGAGCAGTTCTTC	CASRDRGYYNEQFF
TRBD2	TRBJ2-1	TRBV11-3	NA	TGTGCCAGCAGCTTAGGGACTAGCGGGAGAGGAATGGCCCAAAACAATGAGCAGTTCTTC	CASSLGTSGRGMAQNNEQFF
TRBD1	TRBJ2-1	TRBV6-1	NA	TGTGCCAGCAACGGACAGGGGGCCTACAATGAGCAGTTCTTC	CASNGQGAYNEQFF
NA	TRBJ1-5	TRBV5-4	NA	TGTGCCAGCAGCCAAGACAGTTCCAATCAGCCCCAGCATTTT	CASSQDSSNQPQHF
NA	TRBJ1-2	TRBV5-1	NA	TGCGCCAGCAGCTCCCAGGGTAGCTATGGCTACACCTTC	CASSSQGSYGYTF
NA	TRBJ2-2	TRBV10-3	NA	TGTGCCATCGGGGCAGGGGTCGGGGAGCTGTTTTTT	CAIGAGVGELFF
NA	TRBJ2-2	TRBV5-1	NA	TGCGCCAGCAGCTTGGGTCCCGGGACCACCGGGGAGCTGTTTTTT	CASSLGPGTTGELFF
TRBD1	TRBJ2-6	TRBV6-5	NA	TGTGCCAGCGGGACAGGGAGGTCTGGGGCCAACGTCCTGACTTTC	CASGTGRSGANVLTF
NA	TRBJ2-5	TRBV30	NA	TGTGCCTGGAGTTCACAGGAGACCCAGTACTTC	CAWSSQETQYF
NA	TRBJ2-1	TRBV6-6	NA	TGTGCCAGCAGCTCTGCCGGCCGGTACAATGAGCAGTTCTTC	CASSSAGRYNEQFF
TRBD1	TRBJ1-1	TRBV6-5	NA	TGTGCCAGCAGCCGGACAGGGTCTGAAGCTTTCTTT	CASSRTGSEAFF
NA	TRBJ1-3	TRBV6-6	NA	TGTGCCAGCAGTCCGGACGGCCTCTCTGGAAACACCATATATTTT	CASSPDGLSGNTIYF
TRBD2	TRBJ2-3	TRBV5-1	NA	TGCGCCAGCAGCTTGTGGGTCCTAGCGGGGGGCACAGATACGCAGTATTTT	CASSLWVLAGGTDTQYF
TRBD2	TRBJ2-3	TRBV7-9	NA	TGTGCCAGCAGCTTCCCTAGCGGGAGCACAGATACGCAGTATTTT	CASSFPSGSTDTQYF
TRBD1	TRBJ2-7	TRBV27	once	TGTGCCAGCAGGGGGACAGGATCTACCTACGAGCAGTACTTC	CASRGTGSTYEQYF
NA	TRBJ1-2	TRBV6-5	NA	TGTGCCAGCAGTTATACTGCCGGCTACACCTTC	CASSYTAGYTF
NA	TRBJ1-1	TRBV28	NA	TGTGCCAGCAGTTTAGGGCAGAACACTGAAGCTTTCTTT	CASSLGQNTEAFF
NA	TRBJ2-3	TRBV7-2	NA	TGTGCCAGCAGCTTAGCTAGTTTGGCAGATACGCAGTATTTT	CASSLASLADTQYF